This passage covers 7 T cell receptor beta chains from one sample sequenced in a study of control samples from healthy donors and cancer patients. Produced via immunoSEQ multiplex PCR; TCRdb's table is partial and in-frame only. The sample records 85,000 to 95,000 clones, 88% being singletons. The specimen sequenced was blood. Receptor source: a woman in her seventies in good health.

The CDR3 here is CASSYSAGYEPQHF. CDR3 sequence (DNA): TGTGCCAGCAGTTACTCGGCGGGGTACGAGCCCCAGCATTTT. This chain joins TRBV6-2 or TRBV6-3 and TRBJ1-5; D gene ambiguous. Germline V gives CDR1 MNHEY, CDR2 SVGEGT. V was pared by 0 bases and J by 8 bases, with 11 bases between. CDR3 length: 14 residues.

CDR3 residues: CASRPETGTGANVLTF. The CDR3 DNA is TGTGCCAGCAGACCGGAGACAGGGACTGGGGCCAACGTCCTGACTTTC. V gene TRBV6-6 combines with J gene TRBJ2-6; 7 nucleotides align to TRBD1. From germline, CDR1 is MNHNY and CDR2 SVGAGI (reference sequence). The CDR3 runs 16 residues. The junction had 7 bases not matched to a gene; V was cut back by 6 bases and J by 2 bases.

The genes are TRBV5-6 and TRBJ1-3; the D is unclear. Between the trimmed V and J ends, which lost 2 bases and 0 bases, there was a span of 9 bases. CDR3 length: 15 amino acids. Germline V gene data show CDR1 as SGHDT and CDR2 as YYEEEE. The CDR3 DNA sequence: TGTGCCAGCAGCTTAAACAGCCTCTCTGGAAACACCATATATTTT. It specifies CASSLNSLSGNTIYF.

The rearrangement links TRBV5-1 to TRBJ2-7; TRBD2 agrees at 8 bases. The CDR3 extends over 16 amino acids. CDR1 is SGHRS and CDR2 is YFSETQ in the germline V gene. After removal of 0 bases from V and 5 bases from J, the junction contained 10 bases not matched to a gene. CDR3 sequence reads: CASSLAGGGSSDEQYF. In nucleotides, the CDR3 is TGCGCCAGCAGCTTGGCCGGCGGGGGGAGTAGTGACGAGCAGTACTTC.

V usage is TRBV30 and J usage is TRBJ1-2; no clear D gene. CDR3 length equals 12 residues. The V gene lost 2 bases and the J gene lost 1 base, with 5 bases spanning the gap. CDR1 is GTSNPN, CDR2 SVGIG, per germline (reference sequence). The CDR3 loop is CAWSLGNYGYTF. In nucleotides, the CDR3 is TGTGCCTGGAGTCTGGGTAACTATGGCTACACCTTC.

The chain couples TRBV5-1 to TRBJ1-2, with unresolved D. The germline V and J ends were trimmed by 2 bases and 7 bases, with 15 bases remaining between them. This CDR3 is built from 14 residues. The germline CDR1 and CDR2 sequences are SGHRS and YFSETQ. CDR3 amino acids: CASSLGPLNSGYTF. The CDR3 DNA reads TGCGCCAGCAGCTTAGGACCGCTCAATAGTGGCTACACCTTC.

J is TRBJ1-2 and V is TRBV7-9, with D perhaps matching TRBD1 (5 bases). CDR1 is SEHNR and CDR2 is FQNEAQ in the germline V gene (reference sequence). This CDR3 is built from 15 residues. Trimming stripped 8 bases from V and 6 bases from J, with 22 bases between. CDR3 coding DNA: TGTGCCAGCCGATTGGGGGTCACCCCAACCCATGGCTACACCTTC. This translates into CASRLGVTPTHGYTF. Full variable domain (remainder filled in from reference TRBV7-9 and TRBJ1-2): DTGVSQNPRHKITKRGQNVTFRCDPISEHNRLYWYRQTLGQGPEFLTYFQNEAQLEKSRLLSDRFSAERPKGSFSTLEIQRTEQGDSAMYLCASRLGVTPTHGYTFGSGTRLTVV.